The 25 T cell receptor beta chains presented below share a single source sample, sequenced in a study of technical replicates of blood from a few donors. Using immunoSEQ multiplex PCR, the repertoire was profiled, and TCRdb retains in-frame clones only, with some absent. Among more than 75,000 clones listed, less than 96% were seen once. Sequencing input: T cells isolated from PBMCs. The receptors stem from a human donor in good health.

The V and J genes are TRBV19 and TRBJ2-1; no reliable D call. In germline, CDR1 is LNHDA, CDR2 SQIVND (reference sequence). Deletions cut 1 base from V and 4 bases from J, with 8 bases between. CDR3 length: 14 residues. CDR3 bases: TGTGCCAGTAGTATAGTCGACGGGTACAATGAGCAGTTCTTC. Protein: CASSIVDGYNEQFF.

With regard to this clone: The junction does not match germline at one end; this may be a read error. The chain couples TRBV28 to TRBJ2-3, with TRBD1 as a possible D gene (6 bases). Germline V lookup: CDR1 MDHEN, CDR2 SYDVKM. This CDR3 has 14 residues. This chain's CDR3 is CASSLTSSTGEDVF. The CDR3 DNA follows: TGTGCCAGCAGTTTGACTTCCTCGACAGGAGAGGACGTTTTT.

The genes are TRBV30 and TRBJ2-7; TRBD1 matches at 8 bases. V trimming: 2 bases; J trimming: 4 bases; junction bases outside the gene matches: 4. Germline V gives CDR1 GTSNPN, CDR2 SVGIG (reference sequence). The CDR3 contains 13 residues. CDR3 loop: CAWSPGTGYEQYF. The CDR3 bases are TGTGCCTGGAGTCCCGGGACAGGATACGAGCAGTACTTC. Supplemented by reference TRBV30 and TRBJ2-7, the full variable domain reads SQTIHQWPATLVQPVGSPLSLECTVEGTSNPNLYWYRQAAGRGLQLLFYSVGIGQISSEVPQNLSASRPQDRQFILSSKKLLLSDSGFYLCAWSPGTGYEQYFGPGTRLTVT.

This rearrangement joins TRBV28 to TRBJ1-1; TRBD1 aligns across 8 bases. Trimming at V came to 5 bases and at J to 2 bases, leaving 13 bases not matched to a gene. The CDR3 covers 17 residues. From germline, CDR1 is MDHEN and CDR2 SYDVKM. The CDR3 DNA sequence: TGTGCCAGCAGTCCCCTGGACAGGGTACCAGGTAACACTGAAGCTTTCTTT. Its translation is CASSPLDRVPGNTEAFF.

CDR3 sequence reads: CASSHNNEQYF. The CDR3 region has the DNA TGTGCCAGTAGCCACAATAACGAGCAGTACTTC. The chain employs TRBV19 and TRBJ2-7; D uncertain. This CDR3 comprises 11 residues. Germline V gene data show CDR1 as LNHDA and CDR2 as SQIVND (reference sequence). Trimming cost V 6 bases and J 5 bases, with 8 bases left between them.

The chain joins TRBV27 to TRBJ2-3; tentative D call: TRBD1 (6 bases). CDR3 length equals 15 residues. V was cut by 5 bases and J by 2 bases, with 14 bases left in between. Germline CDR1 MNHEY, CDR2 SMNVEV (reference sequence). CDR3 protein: CASSLLDRFTDTQYF. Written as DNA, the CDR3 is TGTGCCAGCAGTCTCCTAGACAGGTTCACAGATACGCAGTATTTT.

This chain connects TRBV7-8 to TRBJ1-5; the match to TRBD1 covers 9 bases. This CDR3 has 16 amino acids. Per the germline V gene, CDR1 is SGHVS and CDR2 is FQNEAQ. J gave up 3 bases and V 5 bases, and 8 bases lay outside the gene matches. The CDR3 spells CASSADRGRINQPQHF. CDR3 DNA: TGTGCCAGCAGCGCGGACAGGGGTCGAATCAATCAGCCCCAGCATTTT.

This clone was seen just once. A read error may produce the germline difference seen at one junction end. The CDR3 spells CASTHNNRDLSF. In DNA form, the CDR3 reads TGTGCCAGCACCCATAACAACAGGGACCTTTCCTTC. The V call is TRBV27, the J call TRBJ1-2, with a tentative D call TRBD1 (6 bases). The CDR3 contains 12 residues. Germline CDR1 MNHEY, CDR2 SMNVEV (reference sequence).

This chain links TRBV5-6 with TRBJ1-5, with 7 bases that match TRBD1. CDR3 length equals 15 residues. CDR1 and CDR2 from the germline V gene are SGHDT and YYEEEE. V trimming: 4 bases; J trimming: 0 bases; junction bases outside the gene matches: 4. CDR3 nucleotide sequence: TGTGCCAGCAGCACGGGACAGTATAGCAATCAGCCCCAGCATTTT. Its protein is CASSTGQYSNQPQHF.

For the CDR3, the DNA is TGCGCCAGCAGCCTGTACAGGGGCCGCGAGCAGTACTTC. Its translation: CASSLYRGREQYF. The chain has TRBV4-1 and TRBJ2-7, with 7 nucleotides matching TRBD1. Germline CDR1 reads MGHRA; CDR2 reads YSYEKL. CDR3 length: 13 residues. V gave up 4 bases and J gave up 6 bases; unmatched junction bases: 6.

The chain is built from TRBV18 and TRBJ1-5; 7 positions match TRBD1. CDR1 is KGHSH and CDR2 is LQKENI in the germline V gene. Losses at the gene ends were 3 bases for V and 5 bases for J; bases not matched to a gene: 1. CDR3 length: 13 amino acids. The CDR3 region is CASSPTGDQPQHF. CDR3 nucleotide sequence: TGTGCCAGCTCACCTACAGGGGATCAGCCCCAGCATTTT. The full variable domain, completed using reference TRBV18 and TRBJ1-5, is NAGVMQNPRHLVRRRGQEARLRCSPMKGHSHVYWYRQLPEEGLKFMVYLQKENIIDESGMPKERFSAEFPKEGPSILRIQQVVRGDSAAYFCASSPTGDQPQHFGDGTRLSIL.

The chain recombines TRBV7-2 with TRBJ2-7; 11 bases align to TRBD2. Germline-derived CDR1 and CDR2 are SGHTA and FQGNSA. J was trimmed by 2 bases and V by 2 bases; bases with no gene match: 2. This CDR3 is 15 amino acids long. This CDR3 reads CASSLLAGGTYEQYF. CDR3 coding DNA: TGTGCCAGCAGCTTATTAGCGGGAGGGACCTACGAGCAGTACTTC.

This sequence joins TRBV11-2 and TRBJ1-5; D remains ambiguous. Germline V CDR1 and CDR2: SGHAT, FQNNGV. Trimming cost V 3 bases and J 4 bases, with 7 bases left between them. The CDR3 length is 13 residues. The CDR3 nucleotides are TGTGCCAGCAGCTTTGACGGGAATCAGCCCCAGCATTTT. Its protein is CASSFDGNQPQHF.

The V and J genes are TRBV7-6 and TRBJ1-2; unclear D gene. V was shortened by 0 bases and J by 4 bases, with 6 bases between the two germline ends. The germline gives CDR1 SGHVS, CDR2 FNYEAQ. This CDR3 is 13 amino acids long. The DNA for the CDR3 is TGTGCCAGCAGCTTAGCAGGGAGCTATGGCTACACCTTC. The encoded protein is CASSLAGSYGYTF.

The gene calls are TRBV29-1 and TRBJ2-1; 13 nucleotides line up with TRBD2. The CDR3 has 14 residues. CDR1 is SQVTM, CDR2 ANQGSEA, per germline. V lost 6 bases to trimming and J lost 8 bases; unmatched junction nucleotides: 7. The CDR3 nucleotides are TGCAGCGTGACCGGACTAGCGGGAGAAGATGAGCAGTTCTTC. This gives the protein CSVTGLAGEDEQFF.

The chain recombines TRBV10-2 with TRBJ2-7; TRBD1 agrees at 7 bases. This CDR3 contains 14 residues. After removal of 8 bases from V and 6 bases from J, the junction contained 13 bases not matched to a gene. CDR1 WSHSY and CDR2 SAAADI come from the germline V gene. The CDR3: CASGSRDRGLEQYF. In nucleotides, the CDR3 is TGCGCCAGCGGATCCCGGGACAGAGGCCTCGAGCAGTACTTC.

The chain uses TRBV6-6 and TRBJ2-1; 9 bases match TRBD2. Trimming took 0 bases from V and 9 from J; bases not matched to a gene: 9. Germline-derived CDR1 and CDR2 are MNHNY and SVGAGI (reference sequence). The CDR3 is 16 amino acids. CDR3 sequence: CASSYSGREGLGEQFF. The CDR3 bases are TGTGCCAGCAGTTACTCCGGGCGGGAGGGCCTGGGTGAGCAGTTCTTC.

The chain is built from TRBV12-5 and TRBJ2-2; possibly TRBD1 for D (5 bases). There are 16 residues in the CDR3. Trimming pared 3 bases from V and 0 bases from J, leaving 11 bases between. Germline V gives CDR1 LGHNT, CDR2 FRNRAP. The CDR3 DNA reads TGTGCTAGTGGTTTCGTAGGACAATCGAACACCGGGGAGCTGTTTTTT. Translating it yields CASGFVGQSNTGELFF.

The CDR3 sequence: CAFNRGLWGTGELFF. The CDR3 DNA reads as TGTGCCTTTAACCGGGGACTGTGGGGGACCGGGGAGCTGTTTTTT. The rearrangement joins TRBV30 to TRBJ2-2; D is perhaps TRBD2 (6 bases). Germline CDR1 GTSNPN, CDR2 SVGIG (reference sequence). Trimming cost V 7 bases and J 5 bases, with 20 bases left between them. CDR3 length equals 15 residues.

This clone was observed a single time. The CDR3 region has the DNA TGCGCCAGCATGAGGGCCTCCATGGACACCGGGGAGCTGTTTTTT. Protein: CASMRASMDTGELFF. V and J are TRBV5-1 and TRBJ2-2; TRBD2 is a possible D gene (5 bases). Germline loops: CDR1 SGHRS, CDR2 YFSETQ. The CDR3 is 15 amino acids. The V end was cut by 6 bases, the J end by 3 bases, with 15 bases between.

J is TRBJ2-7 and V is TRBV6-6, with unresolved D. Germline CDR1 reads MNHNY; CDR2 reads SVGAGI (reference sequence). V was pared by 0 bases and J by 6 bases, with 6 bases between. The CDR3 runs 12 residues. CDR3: CASSYSAVEQYF. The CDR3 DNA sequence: TGTGCCAGCAGTTACTCGGCGGTCGAGCAGTACTTC.

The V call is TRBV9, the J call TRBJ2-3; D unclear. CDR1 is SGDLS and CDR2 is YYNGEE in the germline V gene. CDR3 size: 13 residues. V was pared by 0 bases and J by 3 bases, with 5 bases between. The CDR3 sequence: CASSVGATDTQYF. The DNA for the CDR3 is TGTGCCAGCAGCGTAGGGGCGACAGATACGCAGTATTTT.

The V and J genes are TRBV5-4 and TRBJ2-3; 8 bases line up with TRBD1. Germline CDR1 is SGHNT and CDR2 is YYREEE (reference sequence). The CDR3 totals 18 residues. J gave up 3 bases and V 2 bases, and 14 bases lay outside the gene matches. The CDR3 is CASSLGQGSRGRTDTQYF. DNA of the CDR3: TGTGCCAGCAGCTTAGGACAGGGAAGTAGGGGGCGTACAGATACGCAGTATTTT.

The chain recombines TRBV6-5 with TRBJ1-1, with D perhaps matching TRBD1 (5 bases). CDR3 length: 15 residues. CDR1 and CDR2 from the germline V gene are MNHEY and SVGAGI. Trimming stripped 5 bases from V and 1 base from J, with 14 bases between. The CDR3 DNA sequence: TGTGCCAGCAGTAACGGGGGGAATGCGAACACTGAAGCTTTCTTT. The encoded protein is CASSNGGNANTEAFF.

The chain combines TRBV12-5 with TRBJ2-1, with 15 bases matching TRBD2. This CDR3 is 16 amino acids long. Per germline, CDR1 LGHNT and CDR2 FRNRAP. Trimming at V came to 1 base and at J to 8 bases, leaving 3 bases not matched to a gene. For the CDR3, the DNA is TGTGCTAGTGGTTTGGGGGGGACTAGCGGGAGGTATGAGCAGTTCTTC. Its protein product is CASGLGGTSGRYEQFF.